Shown below are 10 T cell receptor beta chains from a single sample sequenced in a study of lymphopenia after photon versus proton radiotherapy. Produced via immunoSEQ multiplex PCR; TCRdb's table is partial and in-frame only. Among 25,000 to 30,000 clones listed, 87% were seen once. Sequenced here: peripheral blood, sampled from a patient treated with proton-based radiotherapy. Receptors originate from a woman aged 55-75 years with cholangiocarcinoma. Some clones in this sample may be carry-over from other donors' samples.

The genes are TRBV7-2 and TRBJ2-5; D might be TRBD1 or TRBD2, each matching 5 bases. Germline CDR1 is SGHTA and CDR2 is FQGNSA. The length of the CDR3 is 16 residues. The V end was cut by 3 bases, the J end by 0 bases, with 14 bases between. CDR3 DNA sequence: TGTGCCAGCAGCTTTTCAGGGACGATGTACCAAGAGACCCAGTACTTC. Protein: CASSFSGTMYQETQYF.

The chain carries TRBV19 and TRBJ2-3; D uncertain. V was trimmed by 5 bases and J by 2 bases, leaving 23 bases between them. The CDR3 runs 18 residues. Germline V gene sequence: CDR1 LNHDA, CDR2 SQIVND (reference sequence). The CDR3 here is CASSLSLIQKPFTDTQYF. CDR3 in DNA: TGTGCCAGTAGTTTGTCCCTTATTCAGAAACCTTTCACAGATACGCAGTATTTT.

This chain uses TRBV9 with TRBJ1-3, with TRBD1 as a possible D gene (5 bases). Germline CDR1 SGDLS, CDR2 YYNGEE. The CDR3 consists of 15 residues. V was trimmed by 0 bases and J by 2 bases, leaving 9 bases between them. CDR3 bases: TGTGCCAGCAGCGTAGGTTTAGGGGCTGGAAACACCATATATTTT. Amino acids: CASSVGLGAGNTIYF. Drawing the rest from reference TRBV9 and TRBJ1-3, the complete variable domain is DSGVTQTPKHLITATGQRVTLRCSPRSGDLSVYWYQQSLDQGLQFLIQYYNGEERAKGNILERFSAQQFPDLHSELNLSSLELGDSALYFCASSVGLGAGNTIYFGEGSWLTVV.

Comment on this clone: The junction and the germline gene differ at one end; a read error may be behind it. The V gene is TRBV18, the J gene TRBJ1-3; 7 positions match TRBD1. Germline V gene sequence: CDR1 KGHSH, CDR2 LQKENI. The CDR3 has 15 residues. CDR3 sequence reads: CASTPGTGVGNTIYF. CDR3 sequence (DNA): TGTGCCAGCACACCGGGAACAGGGGTTGGAAACACCATATATTTT.

The chain joins TRBV5-1 to TRBJ2-2; weak D call: TRBD1 (5 bases). This CDR3 comprises 14 residues. Germline loops: CDR1 SGHRS, CDR2 YFSETQ. Trimming cost V 1 base and J 4 bases, with 8 bases left between them. DNA of the CDR3: TGCGCCAGCAGCTTGCAGGGTTCCACCGGGGAGCTGTTTTTT. Its protein is CASSLQGSTGELFF.

The chain links TRBV19 to TRBJ1-2, with D tentatively TRBD1 (5 bases). The germline V gene encodes CDR1 LNHDA and CDR2 SQIVND (reference sequence). Trimming left V 7 bases short and J 3 bases short, with 18 bases between. The CDR3 has 15 amino acids. The CDR3 bases are TGTGCCAGTAAACCCGCCGGGGGGACGGACTATGGCTACACCTTC. This encodes CASKPAGGTDYGYTF.

A single count supports this clone. The rearrangement links TRBV27 to TRBJ1-1; 9 bases agree with TRBD1. Germline loops: CDR1 MNHEY, CDR2 SMNVEV (reference sequence). This CDR3 has 15 amino acids. V lost 4 bases, J lost 3 bases, and 6 bases stayed unmatched. The CDR3 spells CASSSDRGSDTEAFF. For the CDR3, the DNA is TGTGCCAGCAGTTCGGACAGGGGATCGGACACTGAAGCTTTCTTT.

This rearrangement joins TRBV5-6 to TRBJ1-3; D unresolved. Deletions cut 1 base from V and 5 bases from J, with 19 bases between. CDR3 length equals 17 residues. Germline CDR1 and CDR2: SGHDT and YYEEEE. The CDR3 is CASSLPPGRTIRNTIYF. DNA for the CDR3: TGTGCCAGCAGCTTGCCCCCAGGACGGACCATTAGAAACACCATATATTTT.

The chain links TRBV5-1 to TRBJ1-2; no clear D gene. The CDR3 loop spans 14 amino acids. The germline V and J ends were trimmed by 0 bases and 6 bases, with 12 bases remaining between them. Germline values: CDR1 SGHRS, CDR2 YFSETQ. CDR3 DNA: TGCGCCAGCAGCTTGGCCGCACTACCTGATGGCTACACCTTC. It specifies CASSLAALPDGYTF.

Comment on this clone: Sequence at one end of the junction differs from germline and may be a read error. The chain links TRBV20-1 to TRBJ2-1; D uncertain. The CDR3 is made up of 10 amino acids. Germline-derived CDR1 and CDR2 are DFQATT and SNEGSKA (reference sequence). The CDR3 bases are TGCAGTGCTAGCCCAACCAGAAGGGTCTTC. It encodes CSASPTRRVF.